This T cell receptor (beta chain) was sequenced for a study of monozygotic twins with inflammatory bowel disease. This CDR3 is built from 12 residues. In eight separate reactions per sample, cDNA was generated. Each CDR3 protein gets one entry in TCRdb, which reprocessed the 5' RACE reads and gives no DNA. Its table records approximately 400,000 distinct CDR3 sequences. Findings of the study overall: Especially with disease activity, IBD patients shared fewer clonotypes with others than healthy twins did. The data offered no way to tell different T cell subtypes apart.

With respect to this clonotype: Antigen specificity is unknown.

The sample taken for sequencing was blood. The chain links TRBV12-3 or TRBV12-4 to TRBJ1-2; lacking DNA, the TRBD1 call made by TCRdb goes unchecked. The sequence was obtained from a human donor with ulcerative colitis or Crohn's disease, or a healthy co-twin of an affected twin (not recorded which). This CDR3 is CASSRTLYGYTF.